Listed below are T cell receptor beta chains from one sample, sequenced in a study of shared clonotypes between healthy human individuals. Produced via immunoSEQ multiplex PCR; TCRdb's table is partial and in-frame only. The profile shows 400,000 to 600,000 clones, 60% to 80% of them singletons. Sequenced: PBMCs. These receptors came from a woman aged 40 to 50 in good health. Some clones in this sample may be carry-over from other donors' samples. CDR3s include the opening cysteine and the closing phenylalanine or tryptophan. D genes are given only for firm matches. Rows give clone size only sometimes, using once, few, many, or a class for an expanded clone.

d_call	clone_size	v_call	j_call	cdr3_aa	cdr3_nt
-	-	TRBV5-1	TRBJ2-3	CASSLPTDTQYF	TGCGCCAGCAGCCTACCCACAGATACGCAGTATTTT
-	-	TRBV6-5	TRBJ2-5	CASSTRDLGETQYF	TGTGCCAGCAGTACTAGGGACTTAGGGGAGACCCAGTACTTC
TRBD2	-	TRBV18	TRBJ2-1	CASSPLGTSGSYNEQFF	TGTGCCAGCTCACCATTAGGGACTAGCGGGAGCTACAATGAGCAGTTCTTC
-	-	TRBV4-3	TRBJ2-2	CASSQAWASATGELFF	TGCGCCAGCAGTCAAGCGTGGGCTAGTGCTACCGGGGAGCTGTTTTTT
-	-	TRBV4-3	TRBJ2-6	CASSQDHSVAGANVLTF	TGCGCCAGCAGCCAAGATCACTCGGTTGCTGGGGCCAACGTCCTGACTTTC
TRBD2	-	TRBV5-5	TRBJ2-1	CASTAARTSGTDEQFF	TGTGCCAGCACCGCCGCCCGGACTAGCGGGACCGATGAGCAGTTCTTC
TRBD2	-	TRBV30	TRBJ2-1	CARSGSNNEQFF	TGTGCCAGAAGCGGGAGCAACAATGAGCAGTTCTTC
TRBD1	-	TRBV5-4	TRBJ2-5	CASSQDQGAWETQYF	TGTGCCAGCAGCCAAGACCAGGGGGCTTGGGAGACCCAGTACTTC
TRBD2	-	TRBV19	TRBJ2-3	CASSAIAGGRDTQYF	TGTGCCAGTAGTGCCATAGCGGGAGGTCGTGATACGCAGTATTTT
-	-	TRBV19	TRBJ2-5	CASSAGLRETQYF	TGTGCCAGTAGTGCGGGCCTCAGGGAGACCCAGTACTTC
-	-	TRBV5-1	TRBJ2-1	CASSLNRDTNNEQFF	TGCGCCAGCAGCTTGAATAGGGACACCAACAATGAGCAGTTCTTC
-	-	TRBV28	TRBJ1-2	CASSFGGGNYGYTF	TGTGCCAGCAGTTTCGGAGGGGGGAACTATGGCTACACCTTC
-	-	TRBV18	TRBJ2-6	CASSPARSGANVLTF	TGTGCCAGCTCACCAGCGAGGTCTGGGGCCAACGTCCTGACTTTC
-	-	TRBV11-2	TRBJ2-2	CASSLAWERNTGELFF	TGTGCCAGCAGCTTAGCGTGGGAGCGGAACACCGGGGAGCTGTTTTTT
-	-	TRBV7-9	TRBJ2-1	CASSFRDQQFF	TGTGCCAGCAGCTTTCGGGACCAGCAGTTCTTC
-	-	TRBV28	TRBJ1-5	CASSPEPASNQPQHF	TGTGCCAGCAGCCCCGAGCCGGCGAGCAATCAGCCCCAGCATTTT
-	-	TRBV27	TRBJ2-5	CASSFGNTGGETQYF	TGTGCCAGCAGCTTCGGAAACACCGGAGGGGAGACCCAGTACTTC
-	-	TRBV2	TRBJ2-5	CASRRIEVMGETQYF	TGTGCCAGCAGGCGAATTGAGGTTATGGGGGAGACCCAGTACTTC
TRBD2	once	TRBV4-3	TRBJ2-1	CASSQDTSSGRRRNEQFF	TGCGCCAGCAGCCAAGATACGTCCAGCGGGAGGAGGAGGAATGAGCAGTTCTTC
-	-	TRBV7-9	TRBJ2-7	CASSLGRDLDYEQYF	TGTGCCAGCAGCTTAGGCCGGGACCTCGACTACGAGCAGTACTTC
TRBD2	-	TRBV27	TRBJ2-5	CASSYSGIAETQYF	TGTGCCAGCAGTTACAGCGGGATCGCCGAGACCCAGTACTTC
TRBD1	once	TRBV30	TRBJ2-7	CAWSLRGLYEQYF	TGTGCCTGGAGTCTCAGGGGGCTCTACGAGCAGTACTTC
-	once	TRBV28	TRBJ1-1	CASSSWDTNTEAFF	TGTGCCAGCAGTTCCTGGGACACGAACACTGAAGCTTTCTTT
-	once	TRBV4-1	TRBJ2-7	CASSQAPDARLYEQYF	TGCGCCAGCAGCCAAGCCCCGGACGCCAGACTCTACGAGCAGTACTTC
TRBD2	-	TRBV5-1	TRBJ2-7	CASSFPGTTYEQYF	TGCGCCAGCAGCTTCCCCGGGACTACCTACGAGCAGTACTTC
TRBD1	many	TRBV7-9	TRBJ1-1	CASSHGQGIRNTEAFF	TGTGCCAGCAGCCATGGACAGGGAATAAGAAACACTGAAGCTTTCTTT
TRBD2	-	TRBV5-1	TRBJ2-3	CASSLGLARSTDTQYF	TGCGCCAGCAGCTTGGGACTAGCGAGAAGCACAGATACGCAGTATTTT
-	once	TRBV27	TRBJ2-1	CASSDGKEVF	TGTGCCAGCAGTGACGGGAAGGAGGTCTTC
-	-	TRBV9	TRBJ1-2	CASSVDQGSSTYGYTF	TGTGCCAGCAGCGTAGATCAGGGATCCTCTACTTATGGCTACACCTTC
-	once	TRBV5-1	TRBJ2-5	CASSFLWGQETQYF	TGCGCCAGCAGCTTTCTATGGGGACAAGAGACCCAGTACTTC
-	once	TRBV30	TRBJ2-5	CAWTIRETQYF	TGTGCCTGGACCATCCGGGAGACCCAGTACTTC
-	-	TRBV20-1	TRBJ2-7	CSAPKGVEQYF	TGCAGTGCCCCTAAGGGCGTCGAGCAGTACTTC
-	-	TRBV27	TRBJ2-1	CASSLQGRIEQFF	TGTGCCAGCAGTTTACAGGGGAGAATAGAGCAGTTCTTC
-	-	TRBV20-1	TRBJ1-2	CSGVNIGGYTF	TGCAGTGGGGTAAACATCGGCGGCTACACCTTC
TRBD2	-	TRBV14	TRBJ2-1	CASSPHFLLAGYNEQFF	TGTGCCAGCAGCCCACACTTTTTACTAGCGGGGTACAATGAGCAGTTCTTC
TRBD1	-	TRBV15	TRBJ1-4	CATSARDRANEKLFF	TGTGCCACCAGCGCCCGGGACAGGGCGAATGAAAAACTGTTTTTT
-	-	TRBV7-3	TRBJ2-1	CASSLTYNEQFF	TGTGCCAGCAGCTTAACCTACAATGAGCAGTTCTTC
-	-	TRBV6-6	TRBJ2-1	CASNQDGHNEQFF	TGTGCCAGCAACCAGGACGGGCACAATGAGCAGTTCTTC
TRBD1	-	TRBV10-3	TRBJ2-3	CAIMGQGIDTQYF	TGTGCCATCATGGGACAGGGGATTGATACGCAGTATTTT
-	-	TRBV19	TRBJ1-1	CASSINGGRTEAFF	TGTGCCAGTAGTATTAACGGGGGCCGCACTGAAGCTTTCTTT